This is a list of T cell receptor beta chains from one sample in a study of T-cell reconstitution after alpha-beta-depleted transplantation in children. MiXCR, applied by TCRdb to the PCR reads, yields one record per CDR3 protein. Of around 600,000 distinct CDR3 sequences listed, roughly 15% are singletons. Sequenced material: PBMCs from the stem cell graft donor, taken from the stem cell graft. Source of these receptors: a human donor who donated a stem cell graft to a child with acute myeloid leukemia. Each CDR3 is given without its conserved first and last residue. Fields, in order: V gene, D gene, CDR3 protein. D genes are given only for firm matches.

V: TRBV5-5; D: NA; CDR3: ASSWIGYEQF
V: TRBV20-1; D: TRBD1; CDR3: SAPLTGFDTGELF
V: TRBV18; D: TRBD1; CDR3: ASSWTGSNEKLF
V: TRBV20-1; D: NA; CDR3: SEKALQFYGYT
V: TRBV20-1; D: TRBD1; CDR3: SALLGTDTPANTGELF
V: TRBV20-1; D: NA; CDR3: SVGSNNEQF
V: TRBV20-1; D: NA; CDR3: SASLGEGTEAF
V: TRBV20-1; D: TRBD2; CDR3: SVSTSGGQETQY
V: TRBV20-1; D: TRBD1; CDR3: SARVVGTVEETQY
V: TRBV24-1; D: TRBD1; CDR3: ATSDFSLGQDNTGELF
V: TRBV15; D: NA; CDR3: ATTSAANTEAF
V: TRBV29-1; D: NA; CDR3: SVEDDGNLAKNIQY
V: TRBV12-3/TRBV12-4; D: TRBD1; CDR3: ASTPGTGTDTQY
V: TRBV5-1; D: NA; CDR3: ASTAGAYTEAF
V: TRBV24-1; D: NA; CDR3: ATSAGNEQF
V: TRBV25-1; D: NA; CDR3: ATQGYGYT
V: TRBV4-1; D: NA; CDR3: ASSQEIPGRYKVYNEQF
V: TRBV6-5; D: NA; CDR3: ASSYSTVRDTDTQY
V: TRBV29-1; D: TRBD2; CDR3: SAVAGVAETQY
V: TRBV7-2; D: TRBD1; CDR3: ASSHGQGAGEQF
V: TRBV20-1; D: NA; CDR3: SAPPRWGSTDTQY
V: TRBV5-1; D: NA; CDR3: ASSLEGTEAF
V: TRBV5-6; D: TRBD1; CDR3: ASARADRVNTEAF
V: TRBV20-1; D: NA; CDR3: SARDGQGPPGSAF
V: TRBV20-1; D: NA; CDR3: SANSFGEAF
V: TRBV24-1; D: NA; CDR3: ATSDLDRRELF
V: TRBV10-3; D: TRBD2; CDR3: AISRAGGHTDTQY
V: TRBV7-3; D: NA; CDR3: ASSSSGTIGEQY
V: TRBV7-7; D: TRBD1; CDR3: ASSSEGAGNEQF
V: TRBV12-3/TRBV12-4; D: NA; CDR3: ASSLLDYNQPQH
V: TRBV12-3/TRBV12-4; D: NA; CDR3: ASSLADSQETQY
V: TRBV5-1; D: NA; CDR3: ASLPDGSSTDTQY
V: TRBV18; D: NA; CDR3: ASSPMPGRQETQY
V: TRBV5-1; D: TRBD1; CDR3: ASSLDPGQANTGELF
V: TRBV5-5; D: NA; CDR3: ASSFTVSPANVLT
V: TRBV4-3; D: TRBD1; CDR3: ASRPSLTGSPDTQY
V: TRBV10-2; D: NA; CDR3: ASSMTDTEAF
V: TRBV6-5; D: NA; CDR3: ASSYTGLANSPLH
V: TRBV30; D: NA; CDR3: AWGGDMNTEAF
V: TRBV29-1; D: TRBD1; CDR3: SGGTGDYEQY
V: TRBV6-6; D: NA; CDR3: AVLGTQNIQY